This T cell receptor (beta chain) stems from a study of blood T cells in healthy people across ages. CDR1 is KGHDR and CDR2 is SFDVKD in the germline V gene. Unmatched junction bases numbered 10, after V lost 3 bases and J lost 7 bases. The length of the CDR3 is 16 residues. On this clonotype: Its antigen is undetermined.

Notes on the study in general: Investigators viewed diversity estimates from one million T cells as underestimates, the study reported.

A second roughly 6 to 11 cycle PCR used barcoded and J-beta primers. TCRdb passed the 5' RACE reads through MiXCR, listing each CDR3 protein once. The sample shows some 1.1 million distinct CDR3 sequences, roughly two fifths of them seen only once. This TCR was recovered from a man between 18 and 29 years old in good health. The sample consisted of blood. The chain combines TRBV24-1 with TRBJ2-1, with 8 bases aligning to TRBD1. The CDR3 spells CATSDVGQGLGNEQFF. CDR3 bases: TGTGCCACCAGTGATGTTGGACAGGGTTTGGGGAATGAGCAGTTCTTC.